This entry describes one TCR beta chain. TCR beta CDR3 regions were amplified from RNA. Initially, a first-round RT-PCR of the TCR CDR3 employed the HTBI primer set. From the multiplex PCR reads, TCRdb called clonotypes with MiXCR, one entry per CDR3 protein. The sample has 600,000 to 650,000 distinct CDR3 sequences, less than 25% seen once; the top ten hold 30% to 40%. This sample was included in a study of T cells in Graves' hyperthyroidism and ophthalmopathy. On the basis of clinical symptoms, serum thyroxine and TRAb, thyroid ultrasound and orbital computed tomography, diagnoses were made. Germline CDR1 is SEHNR and CDR2 is FQNEAQ (reference sequence). V lost 3 bases and J 0 bases, leaving 10 bases between the germline ends. The CDR3 is 15 residues long.

Sequenced material: blood. The gene calls are TRBV7-9 and TRBJ2-3; D is unclear. The receptor was isolated from a man aged 25-40 years with Graves' ophthalmopathy. CDR3 region: CASSFPDPSTDTQYF. In DNA form, the CDR3 reads TGTGCCAGCAGCTTCCCGGATCCTAGCACAGATACGCAGTATTTT.